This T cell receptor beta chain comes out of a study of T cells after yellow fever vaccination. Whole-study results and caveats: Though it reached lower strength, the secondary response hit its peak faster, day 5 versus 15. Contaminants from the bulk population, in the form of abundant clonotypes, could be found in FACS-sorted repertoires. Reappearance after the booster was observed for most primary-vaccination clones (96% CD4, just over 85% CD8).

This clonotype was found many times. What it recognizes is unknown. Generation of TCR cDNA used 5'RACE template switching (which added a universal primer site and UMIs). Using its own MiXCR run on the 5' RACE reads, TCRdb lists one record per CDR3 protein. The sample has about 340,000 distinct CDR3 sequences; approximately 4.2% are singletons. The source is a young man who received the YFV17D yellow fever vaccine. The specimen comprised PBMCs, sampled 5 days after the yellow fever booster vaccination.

The CDR3 DNA sequence: TGTGCCAGCAGTTCAGGGTTAGAGACCCAGTACTTC. Amino acid sequence: CASSSGLETQYF. This chain connects TRBV12-3 or TRBV12-4 to TRBJ2-5, with TRBD1 as a possible D gene (5 bases). The V gene lost 4 bases and the J gene lost 4 bases, with 7 bases spanning the gap. This CDR3 has 12 amino acids.